This entry describes one TCR beta chain. These data come from a study of T cells in localized non-small cell lung cancer. The data were produced by immunoSEQ multiplex PCR, yet TCRdb's version contains in-frame clones alone and is incomplete. Of over 70,000 clones listed, approximately 91% are singletons. The germline V gene has CDR1 SGHRS and CDR2 YFSETQ. CDR3 size: 11 residues. Trimming shortened V by 4 bases and J by 7 bases, and 9 bases separated the two germline ends. The source is a woman aged 40-69 years with stage II squamous cell lung carcinoma. The rearrangement uses TRBV5-1 and TRBJ2-7; D is perhaps TRBD2 (6 bases). This specimen was PBMCs, taken before any cancer treatment. CDR3 sequence: CASSGGREQYF. The CDR3 nucleotides are TGCGCCAGCAGCGGAGGGAGGGAGCAGTACTTC.